One T cell receptor (beta chain) is described in this entry. Antigen: not known. The sample belongs to a study of cytomegalovirus exposure and HLA in healthy donors. Study background: Around 76% of 300 to 450 genotyped donors fell in the Caucasian-associated ancestry cluster.

Overall study results and limits: Most TCR beta V segments were productive about 90% or about 30% of the time in an earlier analysis. Across donors, presence/absence analyses took sequencing depth to be roughly uniform.

With 60 Vbeta and 13 Jbeta primers, the PCR was carried out. Clones were sequenced by immunoSEQ multiplex PCR, and TCRdb holds only the in-frame ones, with some missing. The table has 150,000 to 200,000 clones, roughly 80% seen once. This CDR3 contains 15 residues. Trimming pared 7 bases from V and 10 bases from J, leaving 24 bases between. Germline assignment: CDR1 SGHNT and CDR2 YYREEE (reference sequence). What was sequenced was PBMCs. The chain combines TRBV5-4 with TRBJ2-1; D perhaps matches TRBD2 (5 bases). This clonotype originated in a man aged 35-49 years in good health and CMV-seronegative. In DNA, the CDR3 is TGTGCCAGCGCCCCTCCCAAGGGAGAGGGCCGGGAGCAGTTCTTC. It specifies CASAPPKGEGREQFF.